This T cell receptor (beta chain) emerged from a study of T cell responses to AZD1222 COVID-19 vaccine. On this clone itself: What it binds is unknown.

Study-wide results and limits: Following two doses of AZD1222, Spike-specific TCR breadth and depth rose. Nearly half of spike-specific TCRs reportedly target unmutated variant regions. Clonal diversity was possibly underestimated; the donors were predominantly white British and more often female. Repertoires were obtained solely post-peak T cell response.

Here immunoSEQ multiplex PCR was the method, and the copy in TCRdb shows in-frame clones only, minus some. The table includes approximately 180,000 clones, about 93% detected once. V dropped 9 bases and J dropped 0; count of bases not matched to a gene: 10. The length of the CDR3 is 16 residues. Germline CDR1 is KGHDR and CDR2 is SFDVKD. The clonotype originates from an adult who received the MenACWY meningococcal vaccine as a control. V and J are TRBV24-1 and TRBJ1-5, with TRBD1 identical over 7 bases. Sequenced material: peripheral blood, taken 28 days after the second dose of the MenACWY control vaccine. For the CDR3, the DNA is TGTGCCACCGGATCGGACAGGACTTATAGCAATCAGCCCCAGCATTTT. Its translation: CATGSDRTYSNQPQHF.